This TCR beta chain was obtained from a study of blood T cell repertoires in COVID-19. Whole-study context: Italy, Spain and the United States were the sources of the convalescent and acute COVID-19 samples.

The CDR3 has 16 amino acids. Germline V gene lookup returns CDR1 SGHAT and CDR2 FQDESV (reference sequence). The V end was cut by 4 bases, the J end by 6 bases, with 21 bases between. The protocol was immunoSEQ multiplex PCR, while the TCRdb copy is restricted to in-frame clones and leaves out a portion. The table has approximately 400,000 clones, over 80% seen once; the top ten hold 5.1%. This clone has just a few counts. The sequencing input was PBMCs or T cells enriched from blood (not recorded which). The V and J genes are TRBV11-1 and TRBJ1-2, with a tentative D call TRBD1 (5 bases). This receptor was obtained from a woman in her forties or fifties who had recovered from COVID-19. CDR3 nucleotides: TGTGCCAGCAGCTCCTTCTCCGGTGTGGGGGGTGATGGCTACACCTTC. It specifies CASSSFSGVGGDGYTF.